Listed below are T cell receptor beta chains from one sample, sequenced in a study of blood T cells in healthy people across ages. TCRdb independently ran MiXCR on the 5' RACE reads; one entry per CDR3 protein. The data hold approximately 790,000 distinct CDR3 sequences, with approximately 65% observed a single time. Source material: blood. The origin of the receptors is a man aged 25 to 40 in good health. Each CDR3 is given with its conserved first and last residue. The D gene is left open where the match is weak. Size is omitted from some rows. Given values are once, few, many or a class for expanded clones.

j_call v_call d_call clone_size cdr3_nt cdr3_aa
TRBJ2-1 TRBV4-3 - - TGCGCCAGCAGCCAAGATAGGTCGGCTAGCCTAAGGGACAATGAGCAGTTCTTC CASSQDRSASLRDNEQFF
TRBJ1-2 TRBV15 - few TGTGCCACCAGCATTGGGCGGTTCCCTAACTATGGCTACACCTTC CATSIGRFPNYGYTF
TRBJ2-1 TRBV4-2 - - TGTGCCAGCAGCCAGGGGTGGGGGGGCACGGATGAGCAGTTCTTC CASSQGWGGTDEQFF
TRBJ1-2 TRBV9 TRBD1 - TGTGCCAGCAGCGTAGGCGGAGGACAGGGGGCGGATGGCTGCACCTTC CASSVGGGQGADGCTF
TRBJ2-7 TRBV7-9 - - TGTGCCAGCAGCCGGGTTGGGCAGCTGTCACGCTACGAGCAGTACTTC CASSRVGQLSRYEQYF
TRBJ1-4 TRBV30 - - TGTGCCTGGAGGCCTGGGTACAGACAACTTGAAAAACTGTTTTTT CAWRPGYRQLEKLFF
TRBJ1-1 TRBV6-5 - - TGTGCCAGCAGTTCGGGACAATTAGTCTACCAAGCTTTCTTT CASSSGQLVYQAFF
TRBJ2-3 TRBV4-3 TRBD2 few TGCGCCAGCAGCCAAGAAATAGCGGGGGAGACAGATACGCAGTATTTT CASSQEIAGETDTQYF
TRBJ1-1 TRBV5-1 - few TGCGCCAGCAGCTGGGGGGGCGCTGAAGCTTTCTTT CASSWGGAEAFF
TRBJ2-5 TRBV7-2 - few TGTGCCAGTAGCCCTCGACAGCGGAGCCAAGAGACCCAGTACTTC CASSPRQRSQETQYF
TRBJ2-6 TRBV20-1 - few TGCAGTGCTAGAGGACGGGACATCCTCCCCTCTGGGGCCAACGTCCTGACTTTC CSARGRDILPSGANVLTF
TRBJ1-5 TRBV12-3/TRBV12-4 - once TGTGCCAGCAGCGGACAAGGGATCCTTGGCAATCAGCCCCAGCATTTT CASSGQGILGNQPQHF
TRBJ2-2 TRBV9 - - TGTGCCAGCAGCGTAGGTCCAGGGCAGAACACCGGGGAGCTGTTTTTT CASSVGPGQNTGELFF
TRBJ2-6 TRBV28 - - TGTGCCAGCAGCCGAAGCGGTGGGGCCAACGTCCTGACTTTC CASSRSGGANVLTF
TRBJ2-7 TRBV20-1 - few TGCAGTGCTAGAGAGGGGTTATACTACGAGCAGTACTTC CSAREGLYYEQYF
TRBJ2-3 TRBV6-6 TRBD2 - TGTGCCAGCGGCCGGCGCGGGGGGGGAACAGATACGCAGTATTTT CASGRRGGGTDTQYF
TRBJ2-5 TRBV20-1 - - TGCAGTGCTAGAAGGTCTGAAGAGACCCAGTACTTC CSARRSEETQYF
TRBJ2-5 TRBV7-3 TRBD2 few TGTGCCAGCAGCTTAGGTGGACTAGCGGGGGGCCAAGAGACCCAGTACTTC CASSLGGLAGGQETQYF
TRBJ2-1 TRBV5-1 - - TGCGCCAGCAGCTTTTCGGTAGGGGGGGCAAGAAATGAGCAGTTCTTC CASSFSVGGARNEQFF
TRBJ1-5 TRBV20-1 - once TGCAGTGCTAGTGGGGGGAACAATCAGCCCCAGCATTTT CSASGGNNQPQHF
TRBJ1-5 TRBV15 - few TGTGCCACCAGCAGAGATGAGGGCCCCCAGCATTTT CATSRDEGPQHF
TRBJ1-2 TRBV5-1 TRBD1 - TGCGCCAGCAGCTCCGGACAGGGGGCGAATGGCTACACCTTC CASSSGQGANGYTF
TRBJ1-2 TRBV7-3 - - TGTGCCAGCAGCCCGGGGGGATCCTATGGCTACACCTTC CASSPGGSYGYTF
TRBJ1-6 TRBV6-5 - once TGTGCCAGCAGACTCCAGGGGTTTAATTCACCCCTCCACTTT CASRLQGFNSPLHF
TRBJ2-6 TRBV29-1 - - TGCAGCGTCGATGCGGTTCCTGGGGCCAACGTCCTGACTTTC CSVDAVPGANVLTF
TRBJ1-2 TRBV7-8 TRBD1 - TGTGCCAGCAGCTTAGCCAGTGGCAGGGGGGATGGCTACACCTTC CASSLASGRGDGYTF
TRBJ1-4 TRBV9 - - TGTGCCAGCAGCCCGCGGGGTGGTAATGAAAAACTGTTTTTT CASSPRGGNEKLFF
TRBJ2-6 TRBV4-3 - - TGCGCCAGCAGCCAAGACATAACTGGGGCCAACGTCCTGACTTTC CASSQDITGANVLTF
TRBJ1-6 TRBV27 - - TGTGCCAGCAGAGGGGGGGTGGGTTCGAGCTCCTATAATTCACCCCTTCACTTT CASRGGVGSSSYNSPLHF
TRBJ2-5 TRBV6-2/TRBV6-3 TRBD1 - TGTGCCAGCACCCTTGGGACAGGTCAAAAGACCCAGTACTTC CASTLGTGQKTQYF
TRBJ2-1 TRBV29-1 TRBD2 few TGCAGCACAGGACTAGCGGGGGGGAATGAGCAGTTCTTC CSTGLAGGNEQFF
TRBJ2-5 TRBV20-1 - few TGCAGTGCTAGAGGGGCAGGGACGGAGACCCAGTACTTC CSARGAGTETQYF
TRBJ1-2 TRBV27 TRBD1 - TGTGCCAGCTCCCTGACAGGGATTAACTATGGCTACACCTTC CASSLTGINYGYTF
TRBJ2-5 TRBV4-3 - - TGCGCCAGCAGCCAAGATCTAGCATACGGAGAGACCCAGTACTTC CASSQDLAYGETQYF
TRBJ2-7 TRBV7-3 - - TGTGCCAGCAGCTTCTCCTACGGGACACCCTACGAGCAGTACTTC CASSFSYGTPYEQYF
TRBJ2-7 TRBV9 - few TGTGCCAGCAGCGTAGACGGGGCCCCGTCCTACGAGCAGTACTTC CASSVDGAPSYEQYF
TRBJ2-5 TRBV5-6 - - TGTGCCAGCAGCTTGTTTGACCGCGAGGCGGAGACCCAGTACTTC CASSLFDREAETQYF
TRBJ2-7 TRBV20-1 TRBD2 - TGCAGTCTTGGACTGACGCCACTAGCGGGGGGGAACTCCTACGAGCAGTACTTC CSLGLTPLAGGNSYEQYF
TRBJ1-5 TRBV12-3/TRBV12-4 TRBD1 - TGTGCCAGCAGTTCACAGGGGGCGAGGCAGCCCCAGCATTTT CASSSQGARQPQHF
TRBJ1-2 TRBV10-3 - few TGTGCCATCAGTCAGCCAAATGGCTACACCTTC CAISQPNGYTF
TRBJ2-3 TRBV20-1 - - TGCAGTGCTAGAGTGGATAGCGGAGCAGATACGCAGTATTTT CSARVDSGADTQYF
TRBJ2-3 TRBV15 TRBD2 - TGTGCCACCAGCCCGTCGCGGGGACTGGAAGCGGGGACGCAGTATTTT CATSPSRGLEAGTQYF
TRBJ2-7 TRBV28 - - TGTGCCAGCAGCAAACCCAGCGGCAGAAACTACGAGCAGTACTTC CASSKPSGRNYEQYF
TRBJ2-5 TRBV21-1 - - TGTGCCAGCAGCAAAGTCGGACAGGGGCAAGAGACCCAGTACTTC CASSKVGQGQETQYF
TRBJ1-5 TRBV6-2/TRBV6-3 - - TGTGCCAGCAGTTCTGGTTCCTTCAAGCAGCCCCAGCATTTT CASSSGSFKQPQHF
TRBJ2-5 TRBV5-1 - few TGCGCCAGCAGCCTCCGTTCACGGGGGGCCGGGGAGACCCAGTACTTC CASSLRSRGAGETQYF
TRBJ1-6 TRBV9 - - TGTGCCAGCAGCGTAGATCAGTACTATAATTCACCCCTCCACTTT CASSVDQYYNSPLHF
TRBJ2-7 TRBV14 - few TGTGCCAGCAGCCGGCGCGGAGGTTGGGGAGAGCAGTACTTC CASSRRGGWGEQYF
TRBJ2-5 TRBV29-1 - - TGCAGCGTCCTCCCAGGTGAGACCCAGTACTTC CSVLPGETQYF
TRBJ2-5 TRBV20-1 TRBD1 - TGCAGTGCCGTGACCAGGACAGGGCAAGAGACCCAGTACTTC CSAVTRTGQETQYF
TRBJ2-5 TRBV4-2 TRBD1 many TGTGCCAGCAGCCAGATGGGGCAGGGGGAAGAGACCCAGTACTTC CASSQMGQGEETQYF
TRBJ2-7 TRBV4-1 - - TGCGCCAGCAGCCAGGTAGGGGCGTCCTACGAGCAGTACTTC CASSQVGASYEQYF